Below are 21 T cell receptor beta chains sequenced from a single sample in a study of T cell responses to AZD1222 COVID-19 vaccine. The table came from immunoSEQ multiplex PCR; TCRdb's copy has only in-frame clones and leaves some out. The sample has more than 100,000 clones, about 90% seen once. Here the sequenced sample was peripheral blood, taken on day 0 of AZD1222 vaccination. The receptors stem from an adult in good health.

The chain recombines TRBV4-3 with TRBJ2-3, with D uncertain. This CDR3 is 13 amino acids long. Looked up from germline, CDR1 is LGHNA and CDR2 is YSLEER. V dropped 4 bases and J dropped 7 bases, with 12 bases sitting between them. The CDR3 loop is CASSLSRPNTQYF. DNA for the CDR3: TGCGCCAGCAGCCTCTCGAGGCCAAATACGCAGTATTTT.

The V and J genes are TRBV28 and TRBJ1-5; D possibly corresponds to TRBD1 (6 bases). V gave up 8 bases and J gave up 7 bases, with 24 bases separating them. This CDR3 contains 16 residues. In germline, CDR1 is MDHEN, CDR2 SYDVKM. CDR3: CASLGDTRDYGQPQHF. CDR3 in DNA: TGTGCCAGCCTCGGGGACACCAGGGACTATGGCCAGCCCCAGCATTTT. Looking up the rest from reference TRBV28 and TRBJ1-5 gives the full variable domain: DVKVTQSSRYLVKRTGEKVFLECVQDMDHENMFWYRQDPGLGLRLIYFSYDVKMKEKGDIPEGYSVSREKKERFSLILESASTNQTSMYLCASLGDTRDYGQPQHFGDGTRLSIL.

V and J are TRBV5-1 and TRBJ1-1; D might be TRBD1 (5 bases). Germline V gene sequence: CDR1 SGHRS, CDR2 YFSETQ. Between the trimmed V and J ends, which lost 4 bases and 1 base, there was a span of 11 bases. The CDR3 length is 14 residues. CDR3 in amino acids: CASSMGPPNTEAFF. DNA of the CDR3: TGCGCCAGCAGCATGGGGCCCCCGAACACTGAAGCTTTCTTT.

The CDR3 here is CASVTDINQPQHF. DNA of the CDR3: TGTGCTAGTGTAACGGACATCAATCAGCCCCAGCATTTT. This chain links TRBV12-5 with TRBJ1-5; TRBD1 is a possible D gene (5 bases). The CDR3 is 13 residues long. V lost 7 bases, J lost 3 bases, and 10 bases lay in between. Per the germline V gene, CDR1 is LGHNT and CDR2 is FRNRAP.

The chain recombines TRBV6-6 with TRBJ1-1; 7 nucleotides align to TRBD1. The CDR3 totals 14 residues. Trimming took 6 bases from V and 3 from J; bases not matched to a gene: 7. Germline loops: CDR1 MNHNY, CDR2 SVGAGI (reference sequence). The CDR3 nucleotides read TGTGCCAGCAGCCGGCTCCAGGGGGACACTGAAGCTTTCTTT. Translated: CASSRLQGDTEAFF.

CDR3 sequence: CASSQGADITNEQFF. In nucleotides, the CDR3 is TGTGCCAGCAGCCAGGGGGCGGATATTACTAATGAGCAGTTCTTC. This chain connects TRBV5-4 to TRBJ2-1; 8 bases agree with TRBD1. Per germline, CDR1 SGHNT and CDR2 YYREEE (reference sequence). The CDR3 is 15 residues long. Trimming took 4 bases from V and 7 from J; bases not matched to a gene: 10.

This CDR3 reads CASSYSTSGQETQYF. The CDR3 region has the DNA TGTGCCAGCAGTTACTCAACTAGCGGGCAAGAGACCCAGTACTTC. V gene TRBV6-5 combines with J gene TRBJ2-5; 9 bases are shared with TRBD2. The CDR3 covers 15 residues. Germline V gene lookup returns CDR1 MNHEY and CDR2 SVGAGI. The V and J ends lost 0 bases and 2 bases, in that order; junction bases with no gene match: 1.

CDR3 sequence reads: CASSGLTGTSGYTF. CDR3 bases: TGTGCCAGCAGCGGCTTGACAGGGACCTCTGGCTACACCTTC. This sequence joins TRBV9 and TRBJ1-2; 7 bases agree with TRBD1. The germline gives CDR1 SGDLS, CDR2 YYNGEE. The CDR3 totals 14 residues. V dropped 3 bases and J dropped 7; count of bases not matched to a gene: 9.

The CDR3 reads CSVVRENYGYTF. The CDR3 DNA reads as TGCAGCGTTGTCAGGGAGAACTATGGCTACACCTTC. The V and J genes are TRBV29-1 and TRBJ1-2, with a tentative D call TRBD1 (5 bases). CDR1 is SQVTM, CDR2 ANQGSEA, per germline. The CDR3 contains 12 residues. V was clipped by 4 bases and J by 2 bases, with 8 bases between them.

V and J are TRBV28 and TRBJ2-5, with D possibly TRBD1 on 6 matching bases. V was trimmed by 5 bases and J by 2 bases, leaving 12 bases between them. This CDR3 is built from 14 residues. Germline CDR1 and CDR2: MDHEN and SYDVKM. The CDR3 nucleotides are TGTGCCAGCAGTGTACGGGACAATCAAGAGACCCAGTACTTC. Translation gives CASSVRDNQETQYF.

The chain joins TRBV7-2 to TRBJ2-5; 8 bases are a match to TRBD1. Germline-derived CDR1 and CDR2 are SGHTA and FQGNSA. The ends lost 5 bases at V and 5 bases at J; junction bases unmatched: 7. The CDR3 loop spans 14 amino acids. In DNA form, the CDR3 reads TGTGCCAGCAGCCCGGGGACAGGTTGGGAGACCCAGTACTTC. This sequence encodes CASSPGTGWETQYF.

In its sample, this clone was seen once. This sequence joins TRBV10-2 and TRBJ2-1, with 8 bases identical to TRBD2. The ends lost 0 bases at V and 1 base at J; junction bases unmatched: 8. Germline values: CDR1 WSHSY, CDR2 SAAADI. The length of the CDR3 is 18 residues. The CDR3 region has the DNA TGCGCCAGCAGTGAGTCTGAGCGGGGGCGGGGTTCCTACAATGAGCAGTTCTTC. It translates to CASSESERGRGSYNEQFF.

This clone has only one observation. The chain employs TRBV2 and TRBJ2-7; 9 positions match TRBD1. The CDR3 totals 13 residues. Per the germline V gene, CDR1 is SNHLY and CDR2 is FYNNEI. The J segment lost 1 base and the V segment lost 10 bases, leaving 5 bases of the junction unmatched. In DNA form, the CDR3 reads TGTGCCACTTACAGGGGGCAGTCCTACGAGCAGTACTTC. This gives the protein CATYRGQSYEQYF.

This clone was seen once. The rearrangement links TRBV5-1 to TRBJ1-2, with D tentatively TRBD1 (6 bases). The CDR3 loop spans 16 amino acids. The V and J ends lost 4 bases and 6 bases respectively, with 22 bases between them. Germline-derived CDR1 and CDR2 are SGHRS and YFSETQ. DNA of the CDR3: TGCGCCAGCAGCCAGATGGACAGCTTATCTTGGGATGGCTACACCTTC. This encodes CASSQMDSLSWDGYTF.

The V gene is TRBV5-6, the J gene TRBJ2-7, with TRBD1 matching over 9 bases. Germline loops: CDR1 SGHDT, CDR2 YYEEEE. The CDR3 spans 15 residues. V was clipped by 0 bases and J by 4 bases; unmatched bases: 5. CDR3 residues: CASSLGGTGKYEQYF. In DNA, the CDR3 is TGTGCCAGCAGCTTGGGGGGGACAGGGAAATACGAGCAGTACTTC.

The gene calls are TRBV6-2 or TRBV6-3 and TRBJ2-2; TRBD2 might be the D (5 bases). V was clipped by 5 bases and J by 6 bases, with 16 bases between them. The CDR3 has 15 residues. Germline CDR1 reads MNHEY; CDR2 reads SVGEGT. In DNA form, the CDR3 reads TGTGCCAGCAGTATCCCCCTAGCTGGGGCCGGGGAGCTGTTTTTT. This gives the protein CASSIPLAGAGELFF.

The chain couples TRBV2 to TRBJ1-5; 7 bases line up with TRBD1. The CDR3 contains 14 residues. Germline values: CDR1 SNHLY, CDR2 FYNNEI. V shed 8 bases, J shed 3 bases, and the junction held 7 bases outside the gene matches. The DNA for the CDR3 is TGTGCCAGCGGAGACAGGGACTTCAATCAGCCCCAGCATTTT. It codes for CASGDRDFNQPQHF.

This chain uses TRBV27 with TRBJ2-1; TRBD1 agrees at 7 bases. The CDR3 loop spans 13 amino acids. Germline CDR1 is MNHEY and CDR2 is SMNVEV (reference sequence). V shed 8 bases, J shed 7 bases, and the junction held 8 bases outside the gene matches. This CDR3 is CASQGVVGNEQFF. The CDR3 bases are TGTGCCAGCCAGGGGGTGGTGGGGAATGAGCAGTTCTTC.

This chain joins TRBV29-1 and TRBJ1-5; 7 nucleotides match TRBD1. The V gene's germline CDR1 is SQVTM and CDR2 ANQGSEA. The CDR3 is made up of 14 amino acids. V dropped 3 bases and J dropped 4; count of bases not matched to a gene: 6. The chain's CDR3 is CSVETGLLNQPQHF. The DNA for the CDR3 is TGCAGCGTTGAGACAGGGTTACTTAATCAGCCCCAGCATTTT. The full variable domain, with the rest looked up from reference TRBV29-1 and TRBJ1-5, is SAVISQKPSRDICQRGTSLTIQCQVDSQVTMMFWYRQQPGQSLTLIATANQGSEATYESGFVIDKFPISRPNLTFSTLTVSNMSPEDSSIYLCSVETGLLNQPQHFGDGTRLSIL.

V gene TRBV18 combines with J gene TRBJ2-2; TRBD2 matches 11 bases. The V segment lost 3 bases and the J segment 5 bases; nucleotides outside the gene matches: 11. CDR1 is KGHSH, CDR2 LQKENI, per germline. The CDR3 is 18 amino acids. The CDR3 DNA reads TGTGCCAGCTCACCCCCGATAGCGGGAGGGCCGACTACCGGGGAGCTGTTTTTT. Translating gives CASSPPIAGGPTTGELFF.

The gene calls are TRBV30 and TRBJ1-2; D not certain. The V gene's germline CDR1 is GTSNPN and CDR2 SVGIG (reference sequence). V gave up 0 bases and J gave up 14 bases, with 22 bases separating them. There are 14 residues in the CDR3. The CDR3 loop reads CAWSVLRRGLVRTF. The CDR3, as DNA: TGTGCCTGGAGTGTACTGCGGAGAGGCCTTGTACGGACCTTC.